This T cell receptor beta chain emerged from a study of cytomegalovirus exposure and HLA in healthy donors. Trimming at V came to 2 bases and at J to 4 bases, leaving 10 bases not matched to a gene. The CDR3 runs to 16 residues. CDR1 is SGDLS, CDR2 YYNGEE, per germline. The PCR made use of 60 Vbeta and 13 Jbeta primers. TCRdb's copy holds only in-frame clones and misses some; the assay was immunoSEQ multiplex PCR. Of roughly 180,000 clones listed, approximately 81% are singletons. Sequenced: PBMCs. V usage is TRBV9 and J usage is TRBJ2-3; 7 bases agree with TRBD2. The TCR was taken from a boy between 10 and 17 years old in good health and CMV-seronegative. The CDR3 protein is CASSVYLVGRADTQYF. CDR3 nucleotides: TGTGCCAGCAGCGTGTACCTCGTGGGGAGGGCAGATACGCAGTATTTT.